The 21 T cell receptor beta chains in this list originate from one sample, sequenced in a study of identical twins. From the 5' RACE reads, TCRdb called clonotypes with MiXCR, one entry per CDR3 protein. In the table there are 400,000 or so distinct CDR3 sequences, approximately 9.1% of which are singletons. Sequenced material: naive T cells sorted from blood. The receptors originated from a woman aged 45-65 years in good health.

The chain carries TRBV20-1 and TRBJ2-5; the match to TRBD1 covers 7 bases. The CDR3 is made up of 14 amino acids. The V and J ends lost 7 bases and 2 bases, in that order; junction bases with no gene match: 10. Germline CDR1 DFQATT, CDR2 SNEGSKA (reference sequence). The CDR3 nucleotides read TGCAGTGTCGCGGGCAGGGGGTATCAAGAGACCCAGTACTTC. Its protein is CSVAGRGYQETQYF.

The table lists this clonotype with a few counts. V is TRBV11-2 and J is TRBJ2-1; D uncertain. The ends were cut back, 0 bases at V and 15 bases at J, with 15 bases in the middle. This CDR3 has 13 residues. CDR1 is SGHAT and CDR2 is FQNNGV in the germline V gene. CDR3 region: CASSLDPRTLGFF. The CDR3 DNA sequence: TGTGCCAGCAGCTTAGATCCGAGGACCCTCGGGTTCTTC.

This clonotype was recorded a few times. The chain couples TRBV4-1 to TRBJ1-1, with D possibly being TRBD1 (5 bases). There are 15 residues in the CDR3. Germline V lookup: CDR1 MGHRA, CDR2 YSYEKL. Trimming left V 1 base short and J 0 bases short, with 9 bases between. The CDR3 nucleotides are TGCGCCAGCAGCCAAGCTACAGGATTGAACACTGAAGCTTTCTTT. Amino acids: CASSQATGLNTEAFF.

This clonotype was detected ten times or more. This chain uses TRBV12-3 or TRBV12-4 with TRBJ2-1; TRBD2 matches 8 bases. With V trimmed by 7 bases and J by 3 bases, 5 bases remained unmatched. This CDR3 contains 14 residues. Here the CDR3 DNA reads TGTGCCAGCACTAGCGGGCAAGTCTACAATGAGCAGTTCTTC. Protein: CASTSGQVYNEQFF.

In its sample, this clonotype was seen many times. The chain is built from TRBV12-3 or TRBV12-4 and TRBJ2-1; 9 bases line up with TRBD2. This CDR3 is built from 16 residues. J was trimmed by 5 bases and V by 4 bases; bases with no gene match: 9. The CDR3 region is CASSYIETSGDNEQFF. The CDR3 DNA sequence: TGTGCCAGCAGTTACATTGAGACTAGCGGTGACAATGAGCAGTTCTTC.

This clonotype was counted a few times. The CDR3 reads CSARGARGNTEAFF. The CDR3 bases are TGCAGTGCTAGAGGAGCGAGGGGGAACACTGAAGCTTTCTTT. The rearrangement uses TRBV20-1 and TRBJ1-1; weak D call: TRBD1 (5 bases). CDR3 length equals 14 residues. Germline V gene sequence: CDR1 DFQATT, CDR2 SNEGSKA (reference sequence). Trimming cost V 1 base and J 1 base, with 10 bases left between them.

This clonotype appeared many times. V usage is TRBV5-1 and J usage is TRBJ2-5, with 9 bases matching TRBD1. CDR3 size: 14 residues. Trimming at V came to 3 bases and at J to 3 bases, leaving 3 bases not matched to a gene. Germline CDR1 is SGHRS and CDR2 is YFSETQ. Written as DNA, the CDR3 is TGCGCCAGCAGCTACGGGACAGGGAAAGAGACCCAGTACTTC. It codes for CASSYGTGKETQYF.

Points on this clonotype: At one boundary the junction diverges from the germline segment, which might be a read error. This chain connects TRBV24-1 to TRBJ2-3; a possible D gene is TRBD2 (7 bases). Germline CDR1 reads KGHDR; CDR2 reads SFDVKD. This CDR3 is built from 15 residues. This CDR3 reads CATSPTSDAQGGGSF. CDR3 in DNA: TGTGCCACCTCTCCTACCTCGGACGCTCAAGGGGGGGGTTCTTTT.

This clonotype was counted at least ten times. The chain uses TRBV24-1 and TRBJ2-2, with D perhaps given as TRBD1 or TRBD2 (5 bases each). This CDR3 has 16 residues. V lost 2 bases to trimming and J lost 0 bases, with 9 bases between them. Germline V gene sequence: CDR1 KGHDR, CDR2 SFDVKD. CDR3 coding DNA: TGTGCCACCAGTGATTGGGGGAACCCGAACACCGGGGAGCTGTTTTTT. This translates into CATSDWGNPNTGELFF.

The chain employs TRBV12-3 or TRBV12-4 and TRBJ2-7, with D possibly being TRBD2 (6 bases). Trimming cost V 5 bases and J 7 bases, with 21 bases left between them. CDR3 length: 15 amino acids. The CDR3 reads CASSLRGSGHDEQYF. DNA for the CDR3: TGTGCCAGCAGTCTCCGAGGTAGCGGCCACGATGAGCAGTACTTC.

V is TRBV10-3 and J is TRBJ2-1; TRBD2 matches at 8 bases. The CDR3 is 15 amino acids. In germline, CDR1 is ENHRY, CDR2 SYGVKD. Trimming removed 6 bases from V and 5 bases from J; junction bases left unmatched: 9. The CDR3 protein is CAISTREGLHNEQFF. The CDR3 DNA is TGTGCCATCAGCACCCGGGAGGGCTTACACAATGAGCAGTTCTTC.

This clonotype was counted at least ten times. The CDR3 protein is CASSRDRRGGELFF. CDR3 bases: TGTGCCAGCAGCCGAGACCGACGGGGCGGGGAGCTGTTTTTT. V is TRBV3-1 and J is TRBJ2-2; D is possibly TRBD2 (5 bases). Germline V lookup: CDR1 LGHDT, CDR2 YNNKEL (reference sequence). The CDR3 runs 14 residues. The germline V and J ends were trimmed by 4 bases and 7 bases, with 13 bases remaining between them.

A word on this clonotype: This may stem from a read error, because a much larger clone lies one nucleotide away. This chain uses TRBV10-3 with TRBJ2-5, with 8 bases lining up with TRBD1. The CDR3 extends over 15 amino acids. The V gene's germline CDR1 is ENHRY and CDR2 SYGVKD. CDR3 in DNA: TGTTCCATCGGTAACACAGGGGGATCGGCAGAGACCCAGTACTTC. Translating gives CSIGNTGGSAETQYF.

This clonotype was seen only a few times. J is TRBJ1-3 and V is TRBV11-2, with no clear D. The V end was cut by 5 bases, the J end by 0 bases, with 8 bases between. Germline CDR1 reads SGHAT; CDR2 reads FQNNGV. There are 14 residues in the CDR3. The CDR3 DNA reads TGTGCCAGCAGCCCGGAGGCCTCTGGAAACACCATATATTTT. This encodes CASSPEASGNTIYF.

This clonotype was recorded a few times. The chain joins TRBV24-1 to TRBJ2-1, with D possibly matching TRBD1 (6 bases). The CDR3 extends over 12 amino acids. The ends were cut back, 5 bases at V and 9 bases at J, with 10 bases in the middle. Germline V gene sequence: CDR1 KGHDR, CDR2 SFDVKD. CDR3 loop: CATSGLRGEQFF. The CDR3 DNA is TGTGCCACCAGTGGCCTCAGGGGTGAGCAGTTCTTC.

This rearrangement joins TRBV5-1 to TRBJ1-1; no clear D. This CDR3 comprises 15 residues. The ends were cut back, 0 bases at V and 3 bases at J, with 12 bases in the middle. From germline, CDR1 is SGHRS and CDR2 YFSETQ. The CDR3 loop is CASSLAGKADTEAFF. Here the CDR3 DNA reads TGCGCCAGCAGCTTGGCCGGGAAGGCGGACACTGAAGCTTTCTTT.

The sample holds a few counts of this clonotype. The chain joins TRBV20-1 to TRBJ1-2; D not certain. V was cut by 4 bases and J by 8 bases, with 8 bases left in between. Germline CDR1 reads DFQATT; CDR2 reads SNEGSKA (reference sequence). The CDR3 sequence is 10 residues long. The CDR3 DNA follows: TGCAGTGCTAAGCCCCAGGGCTACACCTTC. Amino acids: CSAKPQGYTF.

In its sample, this clonotype was seen many times. The chain joins TRBV5-1 to TRBJ2-3; TRBD2 agrees at 7 bases. The CDR3 loop spans 16 amino acids. From germline, CDR1 is SGHRS and CDR2 YFSETQ. The V and J ends lost 3 bases and 3 bases, in that order; junction bases with no gene match: 10. The CDR3 sequence: CASSSDVTGGTDTQYF. The CDR3 DNA is TGCGCCAGCAGCTCTGATGTCACGGGAGGTACAGATACGCAGTATTTT. The whole variable domain, filled in from reference TRBV5-1 and TRBJ2-3, reads KAGVTQTPRYLIKTRGQQVTLSCSPISGHRSVSWYQQTPGQGLQFLFEYFSETQRNKGNFPGRFSGRQFSNSRSEMNVSTLELGDSALYLCASSSDVTGGTDTQYFGPGTRLTVL.

The chain uses TRBV5-6 and TRBJ2-3; D is ambiguous. The CDR3 loop spans 13 amino acids. From germline, CDR1 is SGHDT and CDR2 YYEEEE. The V gene lost 4 bases and the J gene lost 3 bases, with 9 bases spanning the gap. The CDR3 DNA reads TGTGCCAGCAGCCCTATAGTTACAGATACGCAGTATTTT. It is translated as CASSPIVTDTQYF.

This clonotype was recorded at least ten times. In DNA, the CDR3 is TGTGCCAGCTCTGACAGGGGGGCCGGGGAGCTGTTTTTT. Its protein is CASSDRGAGELFF. V gene TRBV24-1 combines with J gene TRBJ2-2, with 9 bases fitting TRBD1. Germline CDR1 and CDR2: KGHDR and SFDVKD. Trimming removed 11 bases from V and 6 bases from J; junction bases left unmatched: 6. CDR3 length: 13 residues.

This clonotype has a count of ten or more. The V and J genes are TRBV29-1 and TRBJ2-1; D uncertain. Trimming removed 8 bases from V and 8 bases from J, with 19 bases in between. Germline CDR1 is SQVTM and CDR2 is ANQGSEA. The CDR3 contains 13 residues. For the CDR3, the DNA is TGCAGCCTCGGTCCACGGCTGGTCGATGAGCAGTTCTTC. This codes for CSLGPRLVDEQFF.